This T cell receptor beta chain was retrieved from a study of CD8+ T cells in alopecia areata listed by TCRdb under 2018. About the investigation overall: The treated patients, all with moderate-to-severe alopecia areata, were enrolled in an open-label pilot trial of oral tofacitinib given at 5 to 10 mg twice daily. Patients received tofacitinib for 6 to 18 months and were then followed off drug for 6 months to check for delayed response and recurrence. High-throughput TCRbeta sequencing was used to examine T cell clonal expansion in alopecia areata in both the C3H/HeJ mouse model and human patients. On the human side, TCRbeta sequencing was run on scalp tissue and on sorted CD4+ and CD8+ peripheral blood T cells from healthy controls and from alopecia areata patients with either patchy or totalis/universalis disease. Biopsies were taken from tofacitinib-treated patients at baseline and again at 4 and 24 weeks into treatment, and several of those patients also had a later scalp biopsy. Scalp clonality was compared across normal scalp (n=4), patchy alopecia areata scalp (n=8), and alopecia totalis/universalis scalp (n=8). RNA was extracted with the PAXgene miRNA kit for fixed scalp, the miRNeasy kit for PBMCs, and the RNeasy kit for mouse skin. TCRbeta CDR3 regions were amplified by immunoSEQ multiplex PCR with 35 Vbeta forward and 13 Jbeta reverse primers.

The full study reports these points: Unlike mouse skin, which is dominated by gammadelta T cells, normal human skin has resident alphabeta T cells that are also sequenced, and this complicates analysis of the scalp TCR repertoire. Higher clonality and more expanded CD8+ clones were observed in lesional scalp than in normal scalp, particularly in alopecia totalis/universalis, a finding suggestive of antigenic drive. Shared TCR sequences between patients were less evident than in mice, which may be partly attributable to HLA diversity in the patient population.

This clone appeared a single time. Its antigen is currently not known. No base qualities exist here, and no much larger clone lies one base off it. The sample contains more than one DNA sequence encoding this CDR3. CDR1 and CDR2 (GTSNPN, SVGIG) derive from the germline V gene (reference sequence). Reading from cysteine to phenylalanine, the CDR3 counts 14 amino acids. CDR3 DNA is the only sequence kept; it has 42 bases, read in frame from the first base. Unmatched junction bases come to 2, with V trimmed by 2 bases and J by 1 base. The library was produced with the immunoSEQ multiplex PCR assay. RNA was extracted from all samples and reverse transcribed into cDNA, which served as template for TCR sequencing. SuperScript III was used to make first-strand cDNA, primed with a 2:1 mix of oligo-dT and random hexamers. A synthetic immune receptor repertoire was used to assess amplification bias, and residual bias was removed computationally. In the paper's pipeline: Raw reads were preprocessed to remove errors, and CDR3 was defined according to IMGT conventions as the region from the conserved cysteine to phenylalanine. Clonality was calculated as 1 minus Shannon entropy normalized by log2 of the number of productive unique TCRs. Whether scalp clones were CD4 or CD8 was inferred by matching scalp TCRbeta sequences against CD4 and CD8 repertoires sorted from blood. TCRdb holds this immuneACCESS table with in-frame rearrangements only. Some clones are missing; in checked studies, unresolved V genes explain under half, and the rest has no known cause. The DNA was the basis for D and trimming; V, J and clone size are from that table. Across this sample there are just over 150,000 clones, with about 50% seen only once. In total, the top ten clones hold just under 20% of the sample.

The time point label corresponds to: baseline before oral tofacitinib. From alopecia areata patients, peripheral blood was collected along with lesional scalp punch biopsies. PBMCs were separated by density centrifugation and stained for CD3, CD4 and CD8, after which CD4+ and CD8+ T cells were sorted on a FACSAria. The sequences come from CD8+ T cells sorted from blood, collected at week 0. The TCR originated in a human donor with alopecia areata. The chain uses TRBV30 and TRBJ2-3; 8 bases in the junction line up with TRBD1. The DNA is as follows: TGTGCCTGGAGTTTGACAGGGGGCACAGATACGCAGTATTTT. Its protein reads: CAWSLTGGTDTQYF.